The 16 T cell receptor beta chains below all came from one sample that was sequenced in a study of blood T cell repertoires in COVID-19. Assay used: immunoSEQ multiplex PCR; TCRdb lists only in-frame clones, some missing. Altogether 300,000 to 450,000 clones are present, roughly nine tenths being singletons, with the ten largest covering about 1%. The sequenced sample consisted of PBMCs or T cells enriched from blood (not recorded which). The source of these receptors is a man aged 18 to 30 who had recovered from COVID-19.

The chain recombines TRBV28 with TRBJ2-3; TRBD2 might be the D (6 bases). The CDR3 extends over 19 amino acids. With 7 bases removed from V and 2 bases from J, the gap between germline ends came to 28 bases. Germline V gene lookup returns CDR1 MDHEN and CDR2 SYDVKM. This chain's CDR3 is CASTPLLGRPLGHTDTQYF. In nucleotides, the CDR3 is TGTGCCAGCACCCCCTTACTCGGGAGACCCCTCGGCCACACAGATACGCAGTATTTT.

This CDR3 reads CASSQEESGGTLSYEQYF. The CDR3 DNA sequence: TGCGCCAGCAGCCAAGAGGAGAGCGGGGGGACCCTCTCCTACGAGCAGTACTTC. This sequence joins TRBV4-1 and TRBJ2-7, with 9 bases lining up with TRBD2. The CDR3 length is 18 residues. Germline V gene lookup returns CDR1 MGHRA and CDR2 YSYEKL. The junction had 9 bases not matched to a gene; V was cut back by 0 bases and J by 0 bases.

The J gene is TRBJ2-7, the V gene TRBV6-5, with TRBD1 as a possible D gene (6 bases). The germline CDR1 and CDR2 sequences are MNHEY and SVGAGI. Trimming left V 5 bases short and J 0 bases short, with 14 bases between. This CDR3 is built from 15 residues. The CDR3 sequence is CASSRTAISSYEQYF. In DNA form, the CDR3 reads TGTGCCAGCAGTCGGACAGCCATAAGCTCCTACGAGCAGTACTTC.

This clone was found a few times. The genes are TRBV7-2 and TRBJ1-5, with D hard to call. Trimming left V 5 bases short and J 5 bases short, with 7 bases between. The CDR3 runs 12 residues. Germline V lookup: CDR1 SGHTA, CDR2 FQGNSA. The CDR3: CASSNPDQPQHF. In DNA form, the CDR3 reads TGTGCCAGCAGCAACCCGGATCAGCCCCAGCATTTT.

The rearrangement uses TRBV7-8 and TRBJ2-2, with TRBD2 identical over 8 bases. The V gene end was trimmed by 4 bases and the J gene end by 7 bases; junction bases not matched to a gene: 11. The germline V gene has CDR1 SGHVS and CDR2 FQNEAQ. The CDR3 loop spans 16 amino acids. The CDR3 region has the DNA TGTGCCAGCAGCTACCGCCTCGGGGGGGCTAGCGGGGAGCTGTTTTTT. Translated: CASSYRLGGASGELFF.

This chain connects TRBV5-1 to TRBJ2-7, with D possibly being TRBD1 (5 bases). This CDR3 is 15 amino acids long. V was clipped by 7 bases and J by 5 bases, with 22 bases between them. CDR1 is SGHRS, CDR2 YFSETQ, per germline. Here the CDR3 reads CASRIGAPSSNEQYF. CDR3 nucleotide sequence: TGCGCCAGCCGAATTGGGGCCCCCTCGTCGAACGAGCAGTACTTC.

The chain employs TRBV19 and TRBJ1-2; TRBD1 might be the D (5 bases). The CDR3 sequence is 13 residues long. The V and J ends lost 5 bases and 3 bases respectively, with 10 bases between them. Looked up from germline, CDR1 is LNHDA and CDR2 is SQIVND (reference sequence). CDR3 amino acids: CASSPKGDYGYTF. The CDR3 nucleotides are TGTGCCAGTAGTCCGAAAGGGGACTATGGCTACACCTTC.

The chain employs TRBV10-3 and TRBJ2-6, with no clear D. CDR1 and CDR2 from the germline V gene are ENHRY and SYGVKD. CDR3 length: 13 residues. V was clipped by 8 bases and J by 3 bases, with 8 bases between them. This chain's CDR3 is CAIGPSGANVLTF. DNA for the CDR3: TGTGCCATCGGCCCCAGTGGGGCCAACGTCCTGACTTTC.

The chain employs TRBV9 and TRBJ2-7; 12 bases agree with TRBD2. Trimming at V came to 2 bases and at J to 6 bases, leaving 3 bases not matched to a gene. This CDR3 has 14 amino acids. Germline V gene data show CDR1 as SGDLS and CDR2 as YYNGEE. The CDR3 sequence: CASSVGTSGFEQYF. CDR3 sequence (DNA): TGTGCCAGCAGCGTGGGGACTAGCGGGTTCGAGCAGTACTTC.

V gene TRBV24-1 combines with J gene TRBJ1-1; D call uncertain. The germline V and J ends were trimmed by 3 bases and 0 bases, with 25 bases remaining between them. The CDR3 loop spans 20 amino acids. Germline V gene lookup returns CDR1 KGHDR and CDR2 SFDVKD. The CDR3 protein is CATSDPQTLRGPDLNTEAFF. Written as DNA, the CDR3 is TGTGCCACCAGTGATCCCCAAACCCTCCGAGGTCCGGATTTGAACACTGAAGCTTTCTTT.

This chain uses TRBV28 with TRBJ1-5, with 9 bases identical to TRBD1. V lost 5 bases, J lost 1 base, and 15 bases stayed unmatched. Germline V lookup: CDR1 MDHEN, CDR2 SYDVKM. The CDR3 has 19 residues. In DNA, the CDR3 is TGTGCCAGCAGTGCTTCGGGACAGGGAGGATGGGTCAGCAATCAGCCCCAGCATTTT. Residues: CASSASGQGGWVSNQPQHF.

The rearrangement uses TRBV19 and TRBJ1-1; D is undetermined. From germline, CDR1 is LNHDA and CDR2 SQIVND (reference sequence). The V end was cut by 3 bases, the J end by 0 bases, with 8 bases between. The CDR3 is 14 amino acids. This chain's CDR3 is CASSIFPMNTEAFF. The DNA of the CDR3 is TGTGCCAGTAGTATCTTTCCTATGAACACTGAAGCTTTCTTT. Together with reference TRBV19 and TRBJ1-1, the CDR3 gives the full variable domain: DGGITQSPKYLFRKEGQNVTLSCEQNLNHDAMYWYRQDPGQGLRLIYYSQIVNDFQKGDIAEGYSVSREKKESFPLTVTSAQKNPTAFYLCASSIFPMNTEAFFGQGTRLTVV.

A note on this clone: At one end, the junction sequence differs from germline, possibly due to a read error. This chain connects TRBV27 to TRBJ1-3, with D uncertain. The germline V gene encodes CDR1 MNHEY and CDR2 SMNVEV (reference sequence). There are 13 residues in the CDR3. The CDR3 sequence: CASSISTGNTIYF. In nucleotides, the CDR3 is TGTGCCAGCAGTATATCTACTGGAAACACCATATATTTT.

The chain has TRBV25-1 and TRBJ2-7; TRBD2 aligns across 9 bases. The CDR3 loop spans 18 amino acids. CDR1 MGHDK and CDR2 SYGVNS come from the germline V gene. V lost 4 bases and J lost 0; bases outside the gene matches: 13. The CDR3 spells CASSARGTSLTTSYEQYF. CDR3 nucleotides: TGTGCCAGCAGTGCCCGCGGGACTAGCCTCACTACCTCCTACGAGCAGTACTTC.

The chain carries TRBV4-2 and TRBJ1-1, with a possible D match to TRBD1 (6 bases). The CDR3 loop spans 15 amino acids. Germline-derived CDR1 and CDR2 are LGHNA and YNFKEQ. The ends were cut back, 0 bases at V and 3 bases at J, with 11 bases in the middle. CDR3 nucleotides: TGTGCCAGCAGCCAAGAGCAGGGGCAAGACACTGAAGCTTTCTTT. Encoded protein: CASSQEQGQDTEAFF.

The chain combines TRBV14 with TRBJ1-2; D call uncertain. V lost 5 bases and J lost 3, with 13 bases in between. The CDR3 spans 14 residues. From germline, CDR1 is SGHDN and CDR2 FVKESK. Written as DNA, the CDR3 is TGTGCCAGCAGCGAGAAAAGCGGGCACTATGGCTACACCTTC. Its translation: CASSEKSGHYGYTF. Full variable domain (outside the CDR3, taken from reference TRBV14 and TRBJ1-2): EAGVTQFPSHSVIEKGQTVTLRCDPISGHDNLYWYRRVMGKEIKFLLHFVKESKQDESGMPNNRFLAERTGGTYSTLKVQPAELEDSGVYFCASSEKSGHYGYTFGSGTRLTVV.